This T cell receptor (beta chain) was identified during a study of CD8 T cells in Susac syndrome. The multiple sclerosis controls, all treatment-naive patients, had relapsing-remitting disease that was stable or active. It was negative isolation that provided the CD8+ and CD4+ T cells, whereas TEMRA cells were enriched by FACS. The RNA input was roughly 0.45 to 1 ug, and it was reverse transcribed with random hexamers. By means of immunoSEQ multiplex PCR, TCR beta CDR3 spanning 54 Vbeta and 13 Jbeta underwent amplification. TCRdb reprocessed the immunoSEQ multiplex PCR reads with MiXCR, giving one entry per CDR3 protein. The sample lists around 230,000 distinct CDR3 sequences, 95% occurring once. The V end was cut by 2 bases, the J end by 5 bases, with 8 bases between. Germline V lookup: CDR1 SGHDT, CDR2 YYEEEE. The CDR3 spans 14 residues.

The rearrangement links TRBV5-6 to TRBJ1-6, with D uncertain. This clonotype originated in a human donor with multiple sclerosis. The specimen was CD4+ T cells from PBMCs. This CDR3 reads CASSLRVDNSPLHF. As DNA, the CDR3 is TGTGCCAGCAGCTTACGGGTGGATAATTCACCCCTCCACTTT.